The rows below give T cell receptor beta chains drawn from one sample of a study of blood T cell repertoires in COVID-19. Clones were read by immunoSEQ multiplex PCR, and TCRdb kept only the in-frame ones, dropping some. This table holds 50,000 to 60,000 clones, almost 90% found once. The material sequenced was peripheral blood. These TCRs come from a man aged 55 to 70 with active COVID-19. Each CDR3 is given with its conserved first and last residue. D genes are given only for firm matches. Not all rows give a size; the values are once, few, many and, for expanded clones, a class.

DNA: TGTGCCAGCAGCTTAGGCCAGGGTTCCTACGAGCAGTACTTC
CDR3: CASSLGQGSYEQYF
D: NA
V: TRBV5-8
size: NA
J: TRBJ2-7

DNA: TGTGCCAGCAGGACCCCGGCAGGGTTTCCCGAGCAGTACTTC
CDR3: CASRTPAGFPEQYF
D: NA
V: TRBV28
size: NA
J: TRBJ2-7

DNA: TGTGCCAGCAGTGGGACTAGCGGCTCCTACGAGCAGTACTTC
CDR3: CASSGTSGSYEQYF
D: TRBD2
V: TRBV6-2/TRBV6-3
size: NA
J: TRBJ2-7

DNA: TGTGCCAGCAGCCGGACTAGCGGTCCCACAGATACGCAGTATTTT
CDR3: CASSRTSGPTDTQYF
D: TRBD2
V: TRBV6-4
size: NA
J: TRBJ2-3

DNA: TGTGCCAGCAGCTCCGTGGGAGCGAACTACGAGCAGTACTTC
CDR3: CASSSVGANYEQYF
D: NA
V: TRBV5-8
size: NA
J: TRBJ2-7

DNA: TGTGCCCTCGAACCGGGGTTAATCATGAACACTGAAGCTTTCTTT
CDR3: CALEPGLIMNTEAFF
D: NA
V: TRBV7-9
size: NA
J: TRBJ1-1

DNA: TGCGCCAGCAGTGAATCAGGCCACCAAGAGACCCAGTACTTC
CDR3: CASSESGHQETQYF
D: NA
V: TRBV10-1
size: NA
J: TRBJ2-5

DNA: TGTGCCAGCAGCTGGGCATACGTTGAAGCTTTCTTT
CDR3: CASSWAYVEAFF
D: NA
V: TRBV11-2
size: NA
J: TRBJ1-1

DNA: TGTGCCAGCAGCGCCCGCTCAGAAGATACGCAGTATTTT
CDR3: CASSARSEDTQYF
D: NA
V: TRBV11-3
size: NA
J: TRBJ2-3

DNA: TGCGCCAGCAGCCAAGAGGGACTTACCACCGGGGAGCTGTTTTTT
CDR3: CASSQEGLTTGELFF
D: NA
V: TRBV4-1
size: NA
J: TRBJ2-2

DNA: TGCGCCAGCAGCTCATCCCTCCGGGGACAGGCGACTAACTACGAGCAGTACTTC
CDR3: CASSSSLRGQATNYEQYF
D: TRBD1
V: TRBV5-1
size: NA
J: TRBJ2-7

DNA: TGTGCCAGCAGCTTACTCGCGGGCGATGAAGCTTTCTTT
CDR3: CASSLLAGDEAFF
D: NA
V: TRBV7-3
size: NA
J: TRBJ1-1

DNA: TGTGCCAGCTCACGAGGGATTAGCACAGATACGCAGTATTTT
CDR3: CASSRGISTDTQYF
D: NA
V: TRBV18
size: NA
J: TRBJ2-3

DNA: TGTGCTAGTGGATCCCGACAGCGCATGAACACTGAAGCTTTCTTT
CDR3: CASGSRQRMNTEAFF
D: NA
V: TRBV12-5
size: NA
J: TRBJ1-1

DNA: TGTGCCAGCAGCCAAGGGGACAGGGCGGCTTATGGCTACACCTTC
CDR3: CASSQGDRAAYGYTF
D: TRBD1
V: TRBV3-1/TRBV3-2
size: NA
J: TRBJ1-2

DNA: TGTGCCAGCAGTCCCCAAACTGGGGCCACTGAAGCTTTCTTT
CDR3: CASSPQTGATEAFF
D: NA
V: TRBV6-6
size: NA
J: TRBJ1-1

DNA: TGCGCCAGCAGCACCGACTATGATACGCAGTATTTT
CDR3: CASSTDYDTQYF
D: NA
V: TRBV5-1
size: NA
J: TRBJ2-3

DNA: TGTGCCGGCGATGGTCGAGCGGGGTACACAGATACGCAGTATTTT
CDR3: CAGDGRAGYTDTQYF
D: TRBD2
V: TRBV2
size: NA
J: TRBJ2-3

DNA: TGTGCCAGCAGCTCCGGACTAGCGGGAGGTGCAGATACGCAGTATTTT
CDR3: CASSSGLAGGADTQYF
D: TRBD2
V: TRBV7-9
size: NA
J: TRBJ2-3

DNA: TGTGCCAGCACCGACCCCGACAGGGGGCGCGGCTATGGCTACACCTTC
CDR3: CASTDPDRGRGYGYTF
D: TRBD1
V: TRBV2
size: NA
J: TRBJ1-2

DNA: TGTGCCAGCAGCGTAGCCCCAGCGGGAGCATGGAATGAGCAGTTCTTC
CDR3: CASSVAPAGAWNEQFF
D: TRBD2
V: TRBV9
size: NA
J: TRBJ2-1

DNA: TGTGCCAGCAGCCTACAGGGAGAGGGGACTGAAGCTTTCTTT
CDR3: CASSLQGEGTEAFF
D: NA
V: TRBV14
size: NA
J: TRBJ1-1

DNA: TGTGCCAGCAGCTTAGATCTTGGGCCAGGCAATCAGCCCCAGCATTTT
CDR3: CASSLDLGPGNQPQHF
D: NA
V: TRBV7-2
size: few
J: TRBJ1-5

DNA: TGTGCCAGCCTGGGACTAGCGGGAACAGATACGCAGTATTTT
CDR3: CASLGLAGTDTQYF
D: TRBD2
V: TRBV27
size: NA
J: TRBJ2-3

DNA: TGTGCCAGCAGCCAAGTGGCAGGGGGGACCGCCGGGGAGACCCAGTACTTC
CDR3: CASSQVAGGTAGETQYF
D: NA
V: TRBV4-2
size: once
J: TRBJ2-5

DNA: TGTGCCATCAGTGCAGCAGGGGAAGACCAAGAGACCCAGTACTTC
CDR3: CAISAAGEDQETQYF
D: NA
V: TRBV10-3
size: NA
J: TRBJ2-5

DNA: TGTGCCAGCAGCTTTCGGATTGCGGCCTACGAGCAGTACTTC
CDR3: CASSFRIAAYEQYF
D: NA
V: TRBV13
size: NA
J: TRBJ2-7

DNA: TGTGCCATCAGCGAGGGCCTAGCGGGCCACAATGAGCAGTTCTTC
CDR3: CAISEGLAGHNEQFF
D: TRBD2
V: TRBV10-3
size: NA
J: TRBJ2-1

DNA: TGTGCCAGCGGGGGACAGGGGGCGAACATTCAGTACTTC
CDR3: CASGGQGANIQYF
D: TRBD1
V: TRBV12-3/TRBV12-4
size: NA
J: TRBJ2-4

DNA: TGTGCCAGCAGCCAAGTTACCGGAGATGAGCAGTTCTTC
CDR3: CASSQVTGDEQFF
D: NA
V: TRBV3-1/TRBV3-2
size: NA
J: TRBJ2-1

DNA: TGTGCCAGGAGAGCGGGCCACCAAGAGACCCAGTACTTC
CDR3: CARRAGHQETQYF
D: NA
V: TRBV11-2
size: once
J: TRBJ2-5

DNA: TGTGCCAGCAGTTTATCAGGGGAGGGAAAACTGTTTTTT
CDR3: CASSLSGEGKLFF
D: NA
V: TRBV27
size: NA
J: TRBJ1-4

DNA: TGTGCCAGCAGTGAAACCTTCCCAGATGAAAAACTGTTTTTT
CDR3: CASSETFPDEKLFF
D: NA
V: TRBV6-1
size: NA
J: TRBJ1-4

DNA: TGTGCCAGCAGTCCCGGACTAGCGGGAGGGCGCTACGAGCAGTACTTC
CDR3: CASSPGLAGGRYEQYF
D: TRBD2
V: TRBV27
size: NA
J: TRBJ2-7

DNA: TGTGCCAGTAGTAGCCAGGGGGCGCGGACTGAAGCTTTCTTT
CDR3: CASSSQGARTEAFF
D: TRBD1
V: TRBV19
size: NA
J: TRBJ1-1

DNA: TGTGCCAGCAGCGCCGCGGGACTAGGAAGCGGGGAGCTGTTTTTT
CDR3: CASSAAGLGSGELFF
D: TRBD2
V: TRBV9
size: few
J: TRBJ2-2

DNA: TGTGCCAGCAGTTACGTAGCGGGAGGGCCCAATGAGCAGTTCTTC
CDR3: CASSYVAGGPNEQFF
D: TRBD2
V: TRBV6-5
size: NA
J: TRBJ2-1

DNA: TGTGCCAGCAGCTCGGGACTAGCGGGAAGGTGGGAGACCCAGTACTTC
CDR3: CASSSGLAGRWETQYF
D: TRBD2
V: TRBV5-8
size: NA
J: TRBJ2-5

DNA: TGTGCCAGCAGTGCCCGACAGGGGACCTACGCTGAAGCTTTCTTT
CDR3: CASSARQGTYAEAFF
D: TRBD1
V: TRBV25-1
size: NA
J: TRBJ1-1

DNA: TGCGCCAGCAGAGGACTAGCGGGAAGCTCCTACAATGAGCAGTTCTTC
CDR3: CASRGLAGSSYNEQFF
D: TRBD2
V: TRBV4-1
size: NA
J: TRBJ2-1

DNA: TGTGCCAGCAGCTGGGGGACAGGATACAATGAGCAGTTCTTC
CDR3: CASSWGTGYNEQFF
D: TRBD1
V: TRBV5-8
size: few
J: TRBJ2-1

DNA: TGTGCCAGTAGTATACAGAGCCCGGGAGGCACAGATACGCAGTATTTT
CDR3: CASSIQSPGGTDTQYF
D: NA
V: TRBV19
size: NA
J: TRBJ2-3

DNA: TGTGCCAGCAGCGTAGGACTAGCGGGTACACAAACCCCCTCCTACAATGAGCAGTTCTTC
CDR3: CASSVGLAGTQTPSYNEQFF
D: TRBD2
V: TRBV9
size: NA
J: TRBJ2-1

DNA: TGCAGCGTTGCGTCTGGGGCCAACGTCCTGACTTTC
CDR3: CSVASGANVLTF
D: NA
V: TRBV29-1
size: once
J: TRBJ2-6

DNA: TGTGCCAGCTCTCCAGGTCGACCAGCTAGCAGGTACAATGAGCAGTTCTTC
CDR3: CASSPGRPASRYNEQFF
D: NA
V: TRBV18
size: NA
J: TRBJ2-1

DNA: TGTGCCAGCAAAGGAAGGACAGGCTCTAACTATGGCTACACCTTC
CDR3: CASKGRTGSNYGYTF
D: TRBD1
V: TRBV27
size: NA
J: TRBJ1-2

DNA: TGTGCCAGCAGCGTAGCGGGGGGGTACCAAGAGACCCAGTACTTC
CDR3: CASSVAGGYQETQYF
D: TRBD2
V: TRBV9
size: NA
J: TRBJ2-5

DNA: TGTGCCAGCAGCACAAATGAGCAGTTCTTC
CDR3: CASSTNEQFF
D: NA
V: TRBV7-9
size: NA
J: TRBJ2-1

DNA: TGCGCCAGCAGCTTGGTTACAGGGGGCTTGAACACTGAAGCTTTCTTT
CDR3: CASSLVTGGLNTEAFF
D: TRBD1
V: TRBV5-1
size: NA
J: TRBJ1-1